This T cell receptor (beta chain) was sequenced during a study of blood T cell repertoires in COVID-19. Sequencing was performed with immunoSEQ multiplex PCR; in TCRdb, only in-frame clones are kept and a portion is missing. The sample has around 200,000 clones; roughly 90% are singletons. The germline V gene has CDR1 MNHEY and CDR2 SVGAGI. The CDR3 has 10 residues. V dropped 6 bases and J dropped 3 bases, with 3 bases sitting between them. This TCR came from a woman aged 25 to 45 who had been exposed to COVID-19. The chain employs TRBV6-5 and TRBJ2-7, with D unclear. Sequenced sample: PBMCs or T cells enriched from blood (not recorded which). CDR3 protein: CASSNYEQYF. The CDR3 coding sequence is TGTGCCAGCAGCAACTACGAGCAGTACTTC.